Below are 24 T cell receptor beta chains sequenced from a single sample in a study of T-cell memory formation after mild COVID-19 (dated by TCRdb to the early 2020s). Library creation used 5' RACE. Sequencing was performed on an Illumina NovaSeq 6000. Starting from the raw public reads, TCRdb applied fastp trimming at Q25, assembled clones with MiXCR and retained in-frame beta chains. Here each entry gathers all rows of one CDR3 protein and keeps the most common genes and DNA. Present in this sample are 250,000 to 350,000 distinct CDR3 sequences, 14% of which were seen just once. The ten largest account for approximately 22% of the sample. The specimen sequenced was PBMCs or a T cell subset sorted from them (not recorded which). These receptors were obtained from a man between 18 and 29 years old who had mild COVID-19 (a few samples of this study predate the infection). The sample titles of this study are shuffled in the database, so cell type and time point are left out; the donor was told from shared clones.

CDR3 in amino acids: CSVAQGSTDTQYF. CDR3 nucleotides: TGCAGCGTTGCGCAGGGAAGCACAGATACGCAGTATTTT. The V and J genes are TRBV29-1 and TRBJ2-3; D is possibly TRBD1 (5 bases). CDR3 length: 13 residues. CDR1 and CDR2 from the germline V gene are SQVTM and ANQGSEA. With 4 bases removed from V and 0 bases from J, the gap between germline ends came to 8 bases.

There are a few counts of this clonotype. The rearrangement uses TRBV20-1 and TRBJ2-7; D may be TRBD2 (5 bases). Trimming stripped 6 bases from V and 5 bases from J, with 11 bases between. The CDR3 is 11 residues long. Germline CDR1 reads DFQATT; CDR2 reads SNEGSKA (reference sequence). The CDR3 spells CSATSGHEQYV. CDR3 DNA sequence: TGCAGTGCAACGAGCGGCCACGAGCAGTACGTC.

This clonotype was detected a few times. This chain uses TRBV20-1 with TRBJ2-7; TRBD2 aligns across 7 bases. The V gene's germline CDR1 is DFQATT and CDR2 SNEGSKA (reference sequence). This CDR3 region has 14 residues. V lost 6 bases to trimming and J lost 0 bases; unmatched junction nucleotides: 8. CDR3 sequence: CSAGGTVSSYEQYV. The CDR3 region has the DNA TGCAGTGCGGGGGGGACGGTTAGCTCCTACGAGCAGTACGTC.

This clonotype appeared many times. DNA for the CDR3: TGTGCCAGCAGCTTGCCCAGCCCAGCAAATGGCTACACCTTC. It translates to CASSLPSPANGYTF. V is TRBV5-6 and J is TRBJ1-2, with D uncertain. The ends were cut back, 1 base at V and 6 bases at J, with 13 bases in the middle. Germline V gene sequence: CDR1 SGHDT, CDR2 YYEEEE. The CDR3 runs 14 residues.

The chain has TRBV4-1 and TRBJ1-1, with D unresolved. This CDR3 has 15 amino acids. V lost 1 base and J 0 bases, leaving 9 bases between the germline ends. Germline V gene data show CDR1 as MGHRA and CDR2 as YSYEKL. CDR3 coding DNA: TGCGCCAGCAGCCAAGGGTTCTCCCTGAACACTGAAGCTTTCTTT. Translation: CASSQGFSLNTEAFF.

The rearrangement links TRBV10-2 to TRBJ2-6, with D perhaps TRBD1 (6 bases). The CDR3 covers 17 residues. The germline gives CDR1 WSHSY, CDR2 SAAADI. V dropped 6 bases and J dropped 0 bases, with 15 bases sitting between them. CDR3 sequence (DNA): TGCGCCAGCAGCTTGACAGGAAAGAGCTCTGGGGCCAACGTCCTGACTTTC. Translated: CASSLTGKSSGANVLTF.

This clonotype showed up just a few times. This chain links TRBV28 with TRBJ2-7; no definite D call. Trimming took off 4 bases at V and 2 bases at J, with 9 bases between the two ends. Looked up from germline, CDR1 is MDHEN and CDR2 is SYDVKM. This CDR3 comprises 13 residues. The CDR3 loop reads CASSSTSAYEQYV. The CDR3 coding sequence is TGTGCCAGCAGTTCGACCAGTGCCTACGAGCAGTACGTC.

This clonotype was counted a single time. V and J are TRBV9 and TRBJ2-7; D possibly corresponds to TRBD2 (6 bases). V was trimmed by 0 bases and J by 2 bases, leaving 15 bases between them. Germline V lookup: CDR1 SGDLS, CDR2 YYNGEE. This CDR3 has 16 amino acids. The CDR3 nucleotides read TGTGCCAGCAGCGTAGGTGGAGGACTAACCACCTACGAGCAGTACTTC. Its protein is CASSVGGGLTTYEQYF. Filled out from reference TRBV9 and TRBJ2-7, the complete variable domain reads DSGVTQTPKHLITATGQRVTLRCSPRSGDLSVYWYQQSLDQGLQFLIQYYNGEERAKGNILERFSAQQFPDLHSELNLSSLELGDSALYFCASSVGGGLTTYEQYFGPGTRLTVT.

V is TRBV7-9 and J is TRBJ1-2; possibly TRBD1 for D (5 bases). This CDR3 spans 16 amino acids. V was pared by 5 bases and J by 1 base, with 17 bases between. Germline assignment: CDR1 SEHNR and CDR2 FQNEAQ (reference sequence). The chain's CDR3 is CASSTWDRTFNYGYTF. The CDR3 DNA reads as TGTGCCAGCAGCACCTGGGACCGAACTTTTAACTATGGCTACACCTTC.

This clonotype was counted between two and nine times. This chain joins TRBV29-1 and TRBJ1-2, with a weak D call TRBD1 (5 bases). The CDR3 totals 13 residues. Looked up from germline, CDR1 is SQVTM and CDR2 is ANQGSEA. The V end was cut by 6 bases, the J end by 6 bases, with 17 bases between. As DNA, the CDR3 is TGCAGCGTCCTGCCCGACAGATACGATGGCTACACCTTC. Protein: CSVLPDRYDGYTF.

The chain has TRBV10-1 and TRBJ2-7; D is unclear. The CDR3 contains 12 residues. Germline V gene data show CDR1 as WNHNN and CDR2 as SYGVQD (reference sequence). The ends were cut back, 3 bases at V and 9 bases at J, with 12 bases in the middle. The CDR3 DNA sequence: TGCGCCAGCAGTGATAGCCCCCTCGGGCAGTACTTC. Protein: CASSDSPLGQYF.

The genes are TRBV5-6 and TRBJ1-5; the D gene is possibly TRBD1 (5 bases). Germline V lookup: CDR1 SGHDT, CDR2 YYEEEE. Trimming pared 0 bases from V and 3 bases from J, leaving 10 bases between. The CDR3 sequence is 15 residues long. CDR3 loop: CASSLGVGPNQPQHF. CDR3 in DNA: TGTGCCAGCAGCTTGGGTGTGGGACCCAATCAGCCCCAGCATTTT.

The V call is TRBV11-2, the J call TRBJ2-5, with D perhaps matching TRBD2 (6 bases). Trimming cost V 4 bases and J 5 bases, with 17 bases left between them. CDR3 length: 15 amino acids. The germline CDR1 and CDR2 sequences are SGHAT and FQNNGV. This CDR3 is CASSSTLSAGETQYF. DNA for the CDR3: TGTGCCAGCAGCTCCACTCTCTCCGCGGGGGAGACCCAGTACTTC.

CDR3 sequence: CASSDRTIRDTEAFF. The CDR3 nucleotides are TGTGCCAGCAGTGATAGGACAATCCGGGACACTGAAGCTTTCTTT. The chain has TRBV6-6 and TRBJ1-1; TRBD1 might be the D (5 bases). Trimming cost V 5 bases and J 3 bases, with 16 bases left between them. This CDR3 is 15 amino acids long. Germline values: CDR1 MNHNY, CDR2 SVGAGI (reference sequence).

This clonotype was seen at least ten times. V usage is TRBV7-2 and J usage is TRBJ1-1; D gene unclear. The CDR3 length is 13 residues. The germline V gene has CDR1 SGHTA and CDR2 FQGNSA. V lost 5 bases, J lost 6 bases, and 13 bases lay in between. CDR3 protein: CASSQSRFAEAFF. The CDR3 bases are TGTGCCAGCAGCCAAAGTCGATTTGCTGAAGCTTTCTTT.

This clonotype occurred a few times. The chain couples TRBV20-1 to TRBJ2-3, with TRBD2 matching 9 bases. CDR1 DFQATT and CDR2 SNEGSKA come from the germline V gene (reference sequence). The J segment lost 5 bases and the V segment lost 3 bases, leaving 12 bases of the junction unmatched. The CDR3 covers 16 residues. The CDR3 coding sequence is TGCAGTGCTAGTACCCGCGGGGGGGGGAGTCAAGATACGCAGTATTTT. This translates into CSASTRGGGSQDTQYF.

This clonotype was picked up a small number of times. The gene calls are TRBV4-1 and TRBJ2-2; weak D call: TRBD2 (5 bases). Trimming left V 6 bases short and J 5 bases short, with 19 bases between. CDR3 size: 16 residues. CDR1 is MGHRA, CDR2 YSYEKL, per germline. The CDR3 loop reads CASRVIGKRGTGELFF. CDR3 sequence (DNA): TGCGCCAGCAGGGTTATTGGGAAGAGAGGGACCGGGGAGCTGTTTTTT.

The chain carries TRBV4-3 and TRBJ2-7, with D maybe TRBD1 (5 bases). Trimming removed 4 bases at V and 2 bases at J, with 12 bases between. Germline V gives CDR1 LGHNA, CDR2 YSLEER. The CDR3 length is 14 residues. The CDR3 is CASSPVGHTYEQYF. DNA of the CDR3: TGCGCCAGCAGCCCGGTCGGACATACCTACGAGCAGTACTTC.

CDR3 sequence (DNA): TGTGCCAGCAGCTTACCCGCCGAGCAGAACACCGGGGAGCTGTTTTTT. Translating gives CASSLPAEQNTGELFF. The chain is built from TRBV7-3 and TRBJ2-2; no clear D gene. The germline CDR1 and CDR2 sequences are SGHTA and FQGTGA. The ends were cut back, 2 bases at V and 1 base at J, with 11 bases in the middle. The CDR3 has 16 residues.

The genes are TRBV20-1 and TRBJ1-4, with a weak D call TRBD1 (6 bases). Trimming pared 5 bases from V and 4 bases from J, leaving 20 bases between. Germline CDR1 reads DFQATT; CDR2 reads SNEGSKA (reference sequence). The CDR3 has 16 residues. The CDR3 DNA sequence: TGCAGTGCTGAGGCCCCCCCTGGGACAAATAATGAAAAACTGTTTTTT. This encodes CSAEAPPGTNNEKLFF.

The rearrangement uses TRBV4-2 and TRBJ2-3; maybe TRBD1 (6 bases). Trimming took 2 bases from V and 4 from J, leaving 16 bases between them. Germline-derived CDR1 and CDR2 are LGHNA and YNFKEQ. The CDR3 runs 16 residues. The CDR3 nucleotides are TGTGCCAGCAGCCAACTATCCGGGGACAAGGCAGATACGCAGTATTTT. Translating it yields CASSQLSGDKADTQYF.

The chain employs TRBV2 and TRBJ2-2; D is uncertain. Trimming left V 6 bases short and J 6 bases short, with 14 bases between. CDR1 is SNHLY, CDR2 FYNNEI, per germline. CDR3 length: 14 amino acids. The CDR3 reads CASRRSSPSGELFF. CDR3 nucleotides: TGTGCCAGCAGGCGGTCTAGTCCATCCGGGGAGCTGTTTTTT.

This clonotype was seen a handful of times. This sequence joins TRBV5-4 and TRBJ2-5; D is unresolved. Germline V gene lookup returns CDR1 SGHNT and CDR2 YYREEE (reference sequence). The CDR3 length is 15 residues. Trimming took off 0 bases at V and 2 bases at J, with 11 bases between the two ends. The DNA of the CDR3 is TGTGCCAGCAGCTTGGGAGTTGCAGCACAAGAGACCCAGTACTTC. This encodes CASSLGVAAQETQYF. The whole variable domain, remainder taken from reference TRBV5-4 and TRBJ2-5, is ETGVTQSPTHLIKTRGQQVTLRCSSQSGHNTVSWYQQALGQGPQFIFQYYREEENGRGNFPPRFSGLQFPNYSSELNVNALELDDSALYLCASSLGVAAQETQYFGPGTRLLVL.

CDR3: CASSISGNNSPLHF. The CDR3 nucleotides are TGTGCCAGTAGTATATCAGGGAACAATTCACCCCTCCACTTT. V usage is TRBV19 and J usage is TRBJ1-6, with TRBD1 as a possible D gene (5 bases). V was shortened by 2 bases and J by 7 bases, with 9 bases between the two germline ends. The CDR3 has 14 residues. In germline, CDR1 is LNHDA, CDR2 SQIVND (reference sequence).